Following are 13 T cell receptor beta chains from one sample sequenced in a study of blood T cells in healthy people across ages. Primers used in a second PCR of about 7 to 12 cycles were a sample-barcoded 5' primer and a J-beta primer mix. TCRdb ran MiXCR on the 5' RACE reads and lists one entry per CDR3 protein. This sample has 1.5 million to 2 million distinct CDR3 sequences, with over 25% found just once. The sequenced sample consisted of blood. All receptors come from a woman under 40 in good health.

The chain is built from TRBV14 and TRBJ1-2; possible D gene TRBD1, 5 bases. V lost 5 bases and J 3 bases, leaving 19 bases between the germline ends. CDR1 and CDR2 from the germline V gene are SGHDN and FVKESK. The length of the CDR3 is 16 residues. CDR3 nucleotide sequence: TGTGCCAGCAGCAAAAATGCGGGCCGGGGGGACTATGGCTACACCTTC. Its translation is CASSKNAGRGDYGYTF.

The V and J genes are TRBV9 and TRBJ1-6, with TRBD1 identical over 9 bases. Losses at the gene ends were 3 bases for V and 7 bases for J; bases not matched to a gene: 11. There are 17 residues in the CDR3. CDR1 is SGDLS and CDR2 is YYNGEE in the germline V gene. The CDR3, as DNA: TGTGCCAGCAGCGCAGACGAAGGGACAGGGAAGAATTCACCCCTCCACTTT. This gives the protein CASSADEGTGKNSPLHF.

This clonotype was recorded many times. The CDR3 DNA reads TGTGCCAGCAGCCAAGAAAAGGCAGCAATTCAGAAAAACATTCAGTACTTC. Translated: CASSQEKAAIQKNIQYF. The genes are TRBV4-2 and TRBJ2-4, with unresolved D. Looked up from germline, CDR1 is LGHNA and CDR2 is YNFKEQ. Trimming cost V 0 bases and J 4 bases, with 16 bases left between them. The CDR3 loop spans 17 amino acids.

J is TRBJ2-4 and V is TRBV7-6; perhaps D is TRBD1 or TRBD2 (5 bases each). Trimming pared 1 base from V and 4 bases from J, leaving 20 bases between. Germline lookup yields CDR1 SGHVS and CDR2 FNYEAQ. The CDR3 contains 18 residues. The CDR3 DNA is TGTGCCAGCAGCTTAGAGGTCCCTACGGGGCGGATAAAAAACATTCAGTACTTC. Encoded protein: CASSLEVPTGRIKNIQYF. Supplemented by reference TRBV7-6 and TRBJ2-4, the full variable domain reads GAGVSQSPRYKVTKRGQDVALRCDPISGHVSLYWYRQALGQGPEFLTYFNYEAQQDKSGLPNDRFSAERPEGSISTLTIQRTEQRDSAMYRCASSLEVPTGRIKNIQYFGAGTRLSVL.

This clonotype was seen more than once but under ten times. The V gene is TRBV7-9, the J gene TRBJ1-3; tentatively, D is TRBD1 (6 bases). Germline-derived CDR1 and CDR2 are SEHNR and FQNEAQ (reference sequence). CDR3 length: 12 residues. With 4 bases removed from V and 7 bases from J, the gap between germline ends came to 8 bases. CDR3 sequence: CASSYQGNTIYF. DNA of the CDR3: TGTGCCAGCAGCTACCAGGGGAACACCATATATTTT. Full variable domain (outside the CDR3, taken from reference TRBV7-9 and TRBJ1-3): DTGVSQNPRHKITKRGQNVTFRCDPISEHNRLYWYRQTLGQGPEFLTYFQNEAQLEKSRLLSDRFSAERPKGSFSTLEIQRTEQGDSAMYLCASSYQGNTIYFGEGSWLTVV.

This chain connects TRBV12-3 or TRBV12-4 to TRBJ1-2, with D possibly being TRBD1 (5 bases). The CDR3 consists of 13 residues. Trimming took off 6 bases at V and 0 bases at J, with 8 bases between the two ends. CDR3: CASRVQANYGYTF. The CDR3 DNA sequence: TGTGCCAGCAGGGTACAGGCTAACTATGGCTACACCTTC.

This clonotype was detected ten times or more. The chain has TRBV7-2 and TRBJ1-2, with D unclear. CDR1 SGHTA and CDR2 FQGNSA come from the germline V gene. V was clipped by 1 base and J by 2 bases, with 8 bases between them. The CDR3 has 14 residues. CDR3 amino acids: CASSLGAANYGYTF. For the CDR3, the DNA is TGTGCCAGCAGCTTAGGGGCAGCCAACTATGGCTACACCTTC. The full variable domain, rest sourced from reference TRBV7-2 and TRBJ1-2, is GAGVSQSPSNKVTEKGKDVELRCDPISGHTALYWYRQSLGQGLEFLIYFQGNSAPDKSGLPSDRFSAERTGGSVSTLTIQRTQQEDSAVYLCASSLGAANYGYTFGSGTRLTVV.

The rearrangement links TRBV6-2 or TRBV6-3 to TRBJ2-7; 9 bases match TRBD2. Germline loops: CDR1 MNHEY, CDR2 SVGEGT. After removal of 8 bases from V and 5 bases from J, the junction contained 10 bases not matched to a gene. The CDR3 length is 14 residues. CDR3 protein: CASLQGLASHEQYF. The CDR3 nucleotides are TGTGCCAGCCTACAGGGACTAGCTTCCCACGAGCAGTACTTC.

This sequence joins TRBV5-1 and TRBJ2-5; weak D call: TRBD2 (6 bases). CDR3 length: 15 amino acids. V was pared by 4 bases and J by 1 base, with 14 bases between. Germline values: CDR1 SGHRS, CDR2 YFSETQ. The CDR3 here is CASSAGWGGQETQYF. DNA for the CDR3: TGCGCCAGCAGCGCGGGATGGGGCGGCCAAGAGACCCAGTACTTC.

Worth noting for this clonotype: A much larger clonotype is one base distant, so this may be a read error. V usage is TRBV29-1 and J usage is TRBJ2-7; possible D gene TRBD2, 5 bases. V shed 4 bases and J shed 3 bases, with 7 bases lying between them. This CDR3 has 11 residues. Germline V gene lookup returns CDR1 SQVTM and CDR2 ANQGSEA. The DNA for the CDR3 is TGCAGCGTTGGGACTTGCTACGAGCAGTACTTC. Translating gives CSVGTCYEQYF.

This clonotype was seen a handful of times. The chain has TRBV11-2 and TRBJ1-4; D is unresolved. CDR1 and CDR2 (germline): SGHAT, FQNNGV. V was clipped by 6 bases and J by 7 bases, with 12 bases between them. The CDR3 consists of 13 residues. CDR3 bases: TGTGCCAGCAGTATCGGTGTCGGTGAAAAACTGTTTTTT. This gives the protein CASSIGVGEKLFF.

In this sample, this clonotype turned up a few times. The chain couples TRBV28 to TRBJ2-7, with D possibly called TRBD1 or TRBD2 (6 bases each). V gave up 5 bases and J gave up 3 bases, with 17 bases separating them. There are 15 residues in the CDR3. Germline CDR1 MDHEN, CDR2 SYDVKM. CDR3 in DNA: TGTGCCAGCAGTACCCGAGGGGGGATGGGCTACGAGCAGTACTTC. Its protein is CASSTRGGMGYEQYF.

This chain joins TRBV28 and TRBJ1-1; D is ambiguous. CDR3 length: 14 amino acids. Per germline, CDR1 MDHEN and CDR2 SYDVKM. V lost 8 bases, J lost 4 bases, and 17 bases lay in between. CDR3 nucleotides: TGTGCCAGCTTGAAAGCCATACGAGGCACTGAAGCTTTCTTT. This translates into CASLKAIRGTEAFF.